Below, 25 T cell receptor beta chains from the same sample are listed, as sequenced in a study of CD8 T cells in ankylosing spondylitis. TCRdb independently ran MiXCR on the 5' RACE reads; one entry per CDR3 protein. This table holds roughly 230,000 distinct CDR3 sequences, approximately 10% found once. The sequencing input was blood, either unsorted or a sorted T cell fraction (not recorded which). Receptor source: a male donor with ankylosing spondylitis or in good health (not recorded which).

This clonotype has a handful of counts. V usage is TRBV5-1 and J usage is TRBJ2-5, with TRBD2 matching 15 bases. V lost 4 bases and J lost 5; bases outside the gene matches: 9. Per the germline V gene, CDR1 is SGHRS and CDR2 is YFSETQ. The CDR3 totals 17 residues. CDR3 sequence (DNA): TGCGCCAGCAGCCCGGGACTAGCGGGAGGAGTTGGGGAGACCCAGTACTTC. Translated, it gives CASSPGLAGGVGETQYF.

This clonotype was recorded at least ten times. This chain joins TRBV5-1 and TRBJ2-1; D not resolved. The CDR3 has 15 residues. Trimming stripped 4 bases from V and 3 bases from J, with 14 bases between. Germline V lookup: CDR1 SGHRS, CDR2 YFSETQ. Written as DNA, the CDR3 is TGCGCCAGCAGCCCCGACACGACACGCTACAATGAGCAGTTCTTC. Translated: CASSPDTTRYNEQFF.

The J gene is TRBJ1-1, the V gene TRBV20-1, with D maybe TRBD1 (6 bases). Germline values: CDR1 DFQATT, CDR2 SNEGSKA (reference sequence). CDR3 length equals 13 residues. Trimming removed 6 bases at V and 4 bases at J, with 15 bases between. Here the CDR3 reads CSAGGGGSTEAFF. CDR3 bases: TGCAGTGCCGGCGGAGGGGGGTCCACTGAAGCTTTCTTT.

This clonotype was detected ten times or more. The chain joins TRBV5-1 to TRBJ1-4; weak D call: TRBD1 (6 bases). The CDR3 has 14 amino acids. The germline V and J ends were trimmed by 3 bases and 8 bases, with 14 bases remaining between them. Per the germline V gene, CDR1 is SGHRS and CDR2 is YFSETQ. The CDR3 DNA reads as TGCGCCAGCAGCTCCGGGGCAGGGGAAGAAAAACTGTTTTTT. As protein: CASSSGAGEEKLFF.

This clonotype was found many times. V usage is TRBV5-1 and J usage is TRBJ2-2, with TRBD1 as a possible D gene (6 bases). The V gene lost 1 base and the J gene lost 6 bases, with 13 bases spanning the gap. This CDR3 has 15 residues. Germline CDR1 and CDR2: SGHRS and YFSETQ. The CDR3 region is CASSLKQGLAGELFF. The CDR3 bases are TGCGCCAGCAGCTTGAAACAGGGTCTGGCCGGGGAGCTGTTTTTT. Filled out from reference TRBV5-1 and TRBJ2-2, the complete variable domain reads KAGVTQTPRYLIKTRGQQVTLSCSPISGHRSVSWYQQTPGQGLQFLFEYFSETQRNKGNFPGRFSGRQFSNSRSEMNVSTLELGDSALYLCASSLKQGLAGELFFGEGSRLTVL.

The genes are TRBV3-1 and TRBJ2-1, with 7 nucleotides matching TRBD1. Germline-derived CDR1 and CDR2 are LGHDT and YNNKEL (reference sequence). V lost 1 base and J lost 12; bases outside the gene matches: 6. The CDR3 spans 13 residues. The CDR3 spells CASSQVQGFGQFF. DNA of the CDR3: TGTGCCAGCAGCCAAGTACAGGGGTTCGGGCAGTTCTTC.

The sample holds a few counts of this clonotype. The genes are TRBV25-1 and TRBJ1-1, with D maybe TRBD1 (5 bases). The CDR3 extends over 15 amino acids. CDR1 is MGHDK and CDR2 is SYGVNS in the germline V gene. V gave up 1 base and J gave up 6 bases, with 15 bases separating them. The CDR3 bases are TGTGCCAGCAGTGAATTGCAGGGCCCCTCGGCTGAAGCTTTCTTT. This gives the protein CASSELQGPSAEAFF.

This sequence joins TRBV19 and TRBJ2-1; D perhaps matches TRBD2 (6 bases). The length of the CDR3 is 15 residues. The germline V and J ends were trimmed by 6 bases and 2 bases, with 14 bases remaining between them. Germline values: CDR1 LNHDA, CDR2 SQIVND (reference sequence). CDR3 DNA: TGTGCCAGTAGGGAGGGTAGCGGAACCTACAATGAGCAGTTCTTC. This encodes CASREGSGTYNEQFF.

The sample holds many counts of this clonotype. This chain joins TRBV9 and TRBJ2-3; 8 nucleotides agree with TRBD2. The CDR3 loop spans 16 amino acids. CDR1 is SGDLS and CDR2 is YYNGEE in the germline V gene. V gave up 4 bases and J gave up 4 bases; unmatched junction bases: 11. The DNA for the CDR3 is TGTGCCAGCAGCCCCCAAATCGGGGGGGGGGCAGATACGCAGTATTTT. This translates into CASSPQIGGGADTQYF. The full variable domain, rest sourced from reference TRBV9 and TRBJ2-3, is DSGVTQTPKHLITATGQRVTLRCSPRSGDLSVYWYQQSLDQGLQFLIQYYNGEERAKGNILERFSAQQFPDLHSELNLSSLELGDSALYFCASSPQIGGGADTQYFGPGTRLTVL.

This clonotype was seen ten or more times. V is TRBV10-3 and J is TRBJ1-1; 7 nucleotides align to TRBD1. J lost 6 bases, V lost 3 bases, and 7 bases had no gene match. In germline, CDR1 is ENHRY, CDR2 SYGVKD. The CDR3 is 14 amino acids. This CDR3 is CAISEGGALSEAFF. The CDR3 DNA reads TGTGCCATCAGTGAAGGGGGCGCGTTATCTGAAGCTTTCTTT.

This clonotype came up many times. This chain's CDR3 is CSPLSASNTEAFF. The DNA for the CDR3 is TGCAGTCCACTGTCGGCTAGCAACACTGAAGCTTTCTTT. The chain carries TRBV20-1 and TRBJ1-1, with D uncertain. CDR1 is DFQATT and CDR2 is SNEGSKA in the germline V gene (reference sequence). V gave up 8 bases and J gave up 2 bases, with 15 bases separating them. This CDR3 comprises 13 residues.

The chain is built from TRBV3-1 and TRBJ2-5, with 11 bases aligning to TRBD1. V gave up 3 bases and J gave up 4 bases; unmatched junction bases: 1. The germline V gene encodes CDR1 LGHDT and CDR2 YNNKEL (reference sequence). The CDR3 consists of 14 residues. CDR3 sequence reads: CASSQDRGRETQYF. For the CDR3, the DNA is TGTGCCAGCAGCCAGGACAGGGGGCGAGAGACCCAGTACTTC.

This clonotype was counted many times. This chain links TRBV12-3 or TRBV12-4 with TRBJ2-3; 9 bases agree with TRBD2. CDR3 length equals 17 residues. J gave up 3 bases and V 5 bases, and 12 bases lay outside the gene matches. DNA of the CDR3: TGTGCCAGCAGTCCGACCTTAGCGGGGGCACTTACAGATACGCAGTATTTT. Its protein is CASSPTLAGALTDTQYF.

This clonotype was seen repeatedly, ten times or more. The rearrangement joins TRBV5-1 to TRBJ1-1, with no clear D. Germline CDR1 SGHRS, CDR2 YFSETQ. The V end lost 3 bases, the J end lost 10 bases, and 13 bases lay between the germline ends. This CDR3 is built from 12 residues. CDR3 nucleotide sequence: TGCGCCAGCAGCTCGGACCTCATGGGAGCTTTCTTT. It specifies CASSSDLMGAFF.

This clonotype was seen many times. This chain links TRBV27 with TRBJ2-1, with D unresolved. The germline V and J ends were trimmed by 5 bases and 6 bases, with 17 bases remaining between them. Germline CDR1 is MNHEY and CDR2 is SMNVEV (reference sequence). CDR3 length: 15 amino acids. CDR3 nucleotides: TGTGCCAGCAGTCCCCGGACCCAACCCAGCAATGAGCAGTTCTTC. This gives the protein CASSPRTQPSNEQFF.

The chain joins TRBV12-3 or TRBV12-4 to TRBJ2-2, with D unclear. CDR3 size: 12 residues. Trimming took 2 bases from V and 15 from J, leaving 13 bases between them. Here the CDR3 DNA reads TGTGCCAGCAGTTTAAATGCCGTGAAGGTGTTTTTT. It translates to CASSLNAVKVFF.

Only a few counts were recorded for this clonotype. The chain employs TRBV6-1 and TRBJ2-1, with 11 bases lining up with TRBD2. The CDR3 is made up of 15 amino acids. Germline trimming cut 6 bases from V and 7 bases from J; bases unmatched to any gene: 8. Germline V gene lookup returns CDR1 MNHNS and CDR2 SASEGT. This CDR3 reads CASSRSGGAMNEQFF. In DNA, the CDR3 is TGTGCCAGCAGCCGTAGCGGGGGGGCCATGAATGAGCAGTTCTTC.

In this sample, this clonotype turned up many times. V usage is TRBV12-3 or TRBV12-4 and J usage is TRBJ2-1; 14 bases align to TRBD2. V was pared by 2 bases and J by 9 bases, with 6 bases of the junction left unmatched. This CDR3 contains 16 residues. CDR3 residues: CASSLSGTSGSVEQFF. The CDR3 nucleotides are TGTGCCAGCAGTTTAAGTGGGACTAGCGGGAGTGTTGAGCAGTTCTTC.

This clonotype was recorded many times. The chain uses TRBV10-3 and TRBJ2-1; no definite D call. Germline CDR1 ENHRY, CDR2 SYGVKD. Trimming pared 0 bases from V and 0 bases from J, leaving 6 bases between. The CDR3 loop spans 15 amino acids. The CDR3 nucleotides are TGTGCCATCAGTGAGTCGATGGGCTCCTACAATGAGCAGTTCTTC. It is translated as CAISESMGSYNEQFF.

This clonotype has a count of ten or more. J is TRBJ2-2 and V is TRBV2; D not certain. Germline lookup yields CDR1 SNHLY and CDR2 FYNNEI. The CDR3 consists of 13 residues. Trimming removed 6 bases from V and 4 bases from J, with 9 bases in between. CDR3 sequence reads: CASRPTGTGELFF. CDR3 coding DNA: TGTGCCAGCAGGCCGACCGGCACCGGGGAGCTGTTTTTT.

The rearrangement uses TRBV21-1 and TRBJ1-3; TRBD1 is the table's D call, not checked against the DNA. TRBV21-1 has pseudogene status. The CDR3 is made up of 14 amino acids. The CDR3 protein is CAKSRRDSGNTIYF. CDR3 coding DNA: TGTGCCAAATCCCGACGGGACTCTGGAAACACCATATATTTT.

This clonotype was found many times. This sequence joins TRBV6-5 and TRBJ2-1; 11 bases line up with TRBD2. The CDR3 totals 16 residues. The V gene end was trimmed by 2 bases and the J gene end by 7 bases; junction bases not matched to a gene: 7. CDR1 is MNHEY, CDR2 SVGAGI, per germline. The DNA of the CDR3 is TGTGCCAGCAGTTACGATCTAGCGGGAGGCTCTAATGAGCAGTTCTTC. This gives the protein CASSYDLAGGSNEQFF.

This clonotype was seen repeatedly, ten times or more. The V call is TRBV20-1, the J call TRBJ2-1, with TRBD2 matching over 7 bases. The CDR3 runs 13 residues. Per germline, CDR1 DFQATT and CDR2 SNEGSKA (reference sequence). With 3 bases clipped from V and 6 bases from J, the junction kept 5 bases outside the gene matches. The CDR3 region has the DNA TGCAGTGCTAGTTGGGGGGGAGTCAATGAGCAGTTCTTC. Amino acids: CSASWGGVNEQFF.

A few counts support this clonotype. The rearrangement links TRBV19 to TRBJ1-1; TRBD1 aligns across 7 bases. The CDR3 spans 13 residues. J was trimmed by 4 bases and V by 4 bases; bases with no gene match: 3. Germline V gene lookup returns CDR1 LNHDA and CDR2 SQIVND (reference sequence). CDR3 DNA sequence: TGTGCCAGTAGTAGGAGGGGGCTCACTGAAGCTTTCTTT. This translates into CASSRRGLTEAFF.

The chain is built from TRBV12-3 or TRBV12-4 and TRBJ1-1; D call uncertain. V was pared by 7 bases and J by 7 bases, with 19 bases between. This CDR3 contains 14 residues. Here the CDR3 DNA reads TGTGCCAGCACTCCCCCCGGCAGCATGCGTGAAGCTTTCTTT. It is translated as CASTPPGSMREAFF.